One and the same sample provided the 8 T cell receptor beta chains below, sequenced in a study of early T cells in non-severe SARS-CoV-2 infection. MiXCR, applied by TCRdb to the 5' RACE reads, yields one record per CDR3 protein. The sample yields about 10,000 distinct CDR3 sequences, 4.8% seen once. The sequenced material came from whole blood. These receptors were taken from an adult who was a healthcare worker with PCR-confirmed SARS-CoV-2 infection or an uninfected control (not recorded which).

The V gene is TRBV12-3 or TRBV12-4, the J gene TRBJ2-3; unclear D gene. Trimming stripped 5 bases from V and 2 bases from J, with 11 bases between. CDR3 length: 14 amino acids. The CDR3 DNA reads TGTGCCAGCAGTCCCCGACAACTCACAGATACGCAGTATTTT. This codes for CASSPRQLTDTQYF.

At least ten counts were recorded for this clonotype. The chain couples TRBV7-2 to TRBJ2-5; no definite D call. Germline V gene sequence: CDR1 SGHTA, CDR2 FQGNSA. This CDR3 is built from 15 residues. The V end lost 3 bases, the J end lost 1 base, and 12 bases lay between the germline ends. Written as DNA, the CDR3 is TGTGCCAGCAGCTTTGGGTTGACGCTCCAAGAGACCCAGTACTTC. Its protein is CASSFGLTLQETQYF.

This clonotype was counted a few times. CDR3: CASSLASGNSPLHF. DNA for the CDR3: TGTGCCAGCAGTTTAGCGTCAGGGAATTCACCCCTCCACTTT. The J gene is TRBJ1-6, the V gene TRBV12-3 or TRBV12-4; D possibly corresponds to TRBD1 (5 bases). The germline V and J ends were trimmed by 0 bases and 7 bases, with 7 bases remaining between them. This CDR3 spans 14 amino acids.

In this sample, this clonotype turned up a few times. V and J are TRBV30 and TRBJ2-7, with 10 positions matching TRBD1. CDR1 is GTSNPN and CDR2 is SVGIG in the germline V gene (reference sequence). The CDR3 contains 13 residues. V trimming: 4 bases; J trimming: 2 bases; junction bases outside the gene matches: 2. In DNA, the CDR3 is TGTGCCTGGATGGACAGGGGGACCTACGAGCAGTACTTC. Encoded protein: CAWMDRGTYEQYF.

This clonotype was found many times. This sequence joins TRBV29-1 and TRBJ1-6; TRBD1 matches at 10 bases. The V gene's germline CDR1 is SQVTM and CDR2 ANQGSEA. V shed 7 bases and J 7 bases; nucleotides not matched to a gene: 4. The CDR3 loop spans 13 amino acids. CDR3 coding DNA: TGCAGCGCCGGGACAGGGGAGAATTCACCCCTCCACTTT. This gives the protein CSAGTGENSPLHF.

At least ten counts were recorded for this clonotype. The gene calls are TRBV19 and TRBJ1-5; D is unclear. Germline V gene sequence: CDR1 LNHDA, CDR2 SQIVND (reference sequence). This CDR3 contains 16 residues. The V gene lost 10 bases and the J gene lost 0 bases, with 19 bases spanning the gap. The CDR3, as DNA: TGTGCCACCCTACCTGGGTCTTGGGGTAGCAATCAGCCCCAGCATTTT. Protein product: CATLPGSWGSNQPQHF.

This clonotype was observed many times. The chain links TRBV5-6 to TRBJ1-1; a possible D gene is TRBD1 (5 bases). Looked up from germline, CDR1 is SGHDT and CDR2 is YYEEEE. The V end lost 5 bases, the J end lost 7 bases, and 15 bases lay between the germline ends. This CDR3 is 13 amino acids long. Written as DNA, the CDR3 is TGTGCCAGCAGTGCAGGGAGGAGGTTTGAAGCTTTCTTT. Translated, it gives CASSAGRRFEAFF.

This clonotype was picked up many times. The CDR3 spells CASSRTPTSGGTANTGELFF. The DNA for the CDR3 is TGTGCCAGCAGCCGAACCCCGACTAGCGGGGGGACCGCGAACACCGGGGAGCTGTTTTTT. The J gene is TRBJ2-2, the V gene TRBV2, with 13 bases that match TRBD2. J gave up 0 bases and V 6 bases, and 13 bases lay outside the gene matches. The CDR3 is 20 residues long. Germline lookup yields CDR1 SNHLY and CDR2 FYNNEI.